In this sample, the clone carrying this T cell receptor (beta chain) turned up a few times. This sample was included in a study of cytomegalovirus exposure and HLA in healthy donors. The primer mix had 60 Vbeta and 13 Jbeta primers. Using immunoSEQ multiplex PCR, the repertoire was profiled, and TCRdb retains in-frame clones only, with some absent. The sample yields under 150,000 clones, roughly 83% seen once. Trimming took off 6 bases at V and 1 base at J, with 3 bases between the two ends. Germline lookup yields CDR1 MNHEY and CDR2 SVGAGI. This CDR3 spans 11 amino acids. The chain couples TRBV6-5 to TRBJ2-5; D call uncertain. Sequencing used PBMCs. This sequence was found in a female donor in good health and CMV-seronegative. The DNA of the CDR3 is TGTGCCAGCAGCTTCCAAGAGACCCAGTACTTC. Amino acid sequence: CASSFQETQYF.